The clone carrying this T cell receptor (beta chain) was observed a handful of times. Its antigen remains unidentified. The data derive from a study of multiple sclerosis patients with progressive multifocal leukoencephalopathy. Some clones are missing from TCRdb's copy, which holds only in-frame ones; the method was immunoSEQ multiplex PCR. The data show under 30,000 clones, roughly 89% seen once. The CDR3 extends over 14 amino acids. CDR1 is LNHDA, CDR2 SQIVND, per germline (reference sequence). V was trimmed by 5 bases and J by 2 bases, leaving 12 bases between them. Time point here: about six months of natalizumab therapy. Prior interferon beta treatment was universal, and the PML patients were all female. General study results and limits: TRBV and TRBJ usage showed no common pattern when PML developed. Lower normalized Shannon entropy suggested reduced TRB diversity in most PML patients.

The V gene is TRBV19, the J gene TRBJ1-2; D remains unclear. The TCR was taken from a human donor with multiple sclerosis. Sample: PBMCs, taken from a patient treated with natalizumab. The CDR3 DNA follows: TGTGCCAGTAGTGGATACCAAACCAACTATGGCTACACCTTC. Its translation: CASSGYQTNYGYTF. Filled out from reference TRBV19 and TRBJ1-2, the complete variable domain reads DGGITQSPKYLFRKEGQNVTLSCEQNLNHDAMYWYRQDPGQGLRLIYYSQIVNDFQKGDIAEGYSVSREKKESFPLTVTSAQKNPTAFYLCASSGYQTNYGYTFGSGTRLTVV.